This TCR beta chain was found in a study of blood T cell repertoires in COVID-19. The CDR3 runs to 12 residues. Germline values: CDR1 MNHEY, CDR2 SVGEGT. V dropped 5 bases and J dropped 9 bases, with 8 bases sitting between them. In the authors' workflow: Researchers report that nucleated cell counts were estimated from reference gene primer amplification. Profiled with immunoSEQ multiplex PCR; TCRdb holds only in-frame clones, not every one. V and J calls and clone size are copied from that table; D and trimming were computed from the DNA. The data show some 390,000 clones, 89% seen once. Sequenced input: peripheral blood. The chain employs TRBV6-2 or TRBV6-3 and TRBJ1-6; D ambiguous. The sequence derives from a woman in her thirties or forties with COVID-19, enrolled during active disease. The CDR3 protein is CASSKGGSPLHF. The CDR3 DNA sequence: TGTGCCAGCAGTAAAGGAGGTTCACCCCTCCACTTT.